The 21 T cell receptor beta chains given below trace back to one sample, sequenced in a study of blood T cell repertoires in COVID-19. Some clones are missing from TCRdb's copy, which holds only in-frame ones; the method was immunoSEQ multiplex PCR. Among 410,000 or so clones listed, roughly 90% were seen once. Sequencing used peripheral blood. These receptor sequences come from a woman aged 40 to 49 with COVID-19, enrolled during active disease.

With respect to this clone: Possible read error: a much larger clone is one base away. The chain joins TRBV27 to TRBJ2-7, with TRBD1 matching over 11 bases. The CDR3 loop spans 15 amino acids. The germline CDR1 and CDR2 sequences are MNHEY and SMNVEV (reference sequence). CDR3: CASSYRGDRGDERYF. The DNA of the CDR3 is TGTGCCAGCAGCTATAGGGGGGACAGGGGGGACGAGCGGTACTTC.

CDR3 in DNA: TGTGCCAGCAGAACTGCTAGCGGGAGGGGTGCGGTAGATACGCAGTATTTT. Its protein product is CASRTASGRGAVDTQYF. This chain joins TRBV21-1 and TRBJ2-3; the table names TRBD2, a call not compared with the DNA. TRBV21-1 is recorded as a pseudogene. The CDR3 extends over 17 amino acids.

The chain uses TRBV3-1 (or the pseudogene TRBV3-2) and TRBJ2-7; 7 positions match TRBD2. After removal of 1 base from V and 7 bases from J, the junction contained 4 bases not matched to a gene. The CDR3 runs to 13 residues. The germline V gene encodes CDR1 LGHDT and CDR2 YNNKEL (reference sequence). CDR3: CASSQGRELEQYF. Here the CDR3 DNA reads TGTGCCAGCAGCCAAGGGCGGGAGCTAGAGCAGTACTTC.

The chain combines TRBV6-5 with TRBJ2-2, with D uncertain. This CDR3 is 13 amino acids long. The ends were cut back, 10 bases at V and 0 bases at J, with 9 bases in the middle. In germline, CDR1 is MNHEY, CDR2 SVGAGI. This CDR3 reads CAITQANTGELFF. The CDR3 bases are TGTGCCATAACTCAAGCGAACACCGGGGAGCTGTTTTTT.

V gene TRBV27 combines with J gene TRBJ1-1, with TRBD1 as a possible D gene (6 bases). This CDR3 comprises 13 residues. The germline V gene has CDR1 MNHEY and CDR2 SMNVEV (reference sequence). Trimming removed 6 bases from V and 3 bases from J, with 11 bases in between. CDR3 residues: CASRGGPDTEAFF. The DNA of the CDR3 is TGTGCCAGCAGGGGGGGGCCGGACACTGAAGCTTTCTTT.

The rearrangement links TRBV6-1 to TRBJ1-6; 8 bases map to TRBD1. Germline V gene sequence: CDR1 MNHNS, CDR2 SASEGT. The CDR3 contains 15 residues. The V gene end was trimmed by 3 bases and the J gene end by 8 bases; junction bases not matched to a gene: 6. The CDR3 loop is CASSENRGIYSPLHF. The CDR3 region has the DNA TGTGCCAGCAGTGAGAACAGGGGGATATATTCACCCCTCCACTTT.

In this sample, this clone turned up once. The chain joins TRBV9 to TRBJ2-1, with 10 bases matching TRBD2. Per the germline V gene, CDR1 is SGDLS and CDR2 is YYNGEE. There are 16 residues in the CDR3. V lost 4 bases, J lost 0 bases, and 4 bases stayed unmatched. The chain's CDR3 is CASSSWTSGSYNEQFF. The CDR3 DNA reads as TGTGCCAGCAGCTCCTGGACTAGCGGCTCCTACAATGAGCAGTTCTTC. The full variable domain, its missing parts supplied by reference TRBV9 and TRBJ2-1, is DSGVTQTPKHLITATGQRVTLRCSPRSGDLSVYWYQQSLDQGLQFLIQYYNGEERAKGNILERFSAQQFPDLHSELNLSSLELGDSALYFCASSSWTSGSYNEQFFGPGTRLTVL.

This clone has a single count. This rearrangement joins TRBV5-6 to TRBJ1-2, with unresolved D. V was pared by 5 bases and J by 6 bases, with 8 bases between. The germline V gene has CDR1 SGHDT and CDR2 YYEEEE. The CDR3 loop spans 11 amino acids. CDR3 DNA: TGTGCCAGCAGGGCGGGTCATGGCTACACCTTC. Its protein is CASRAGHGYTF.

This clone has just one count. The V and J genes are TRBV7-2 and TRBJ2-3; D may be TRBD1 (6 bases). CDR3 length equals 17 residues. The germline V gene encodes CDR1 SGHTA and CDR2 FQGNSA. V lost 3 bases and J 1 base, leaving 17 bases between the germline ends. The CDR3 DNA reads as TGTGCCAGCAGCTTGCGTGTGGGGGCCCGGGGCACAGATACGCAGTATTTT. Translation gives CASSLRVGARGTDTQYF.

V and J are TRBV4-3 and TRBJ1-2; 10 bases fit TRBD1. J was trimmed by 0 bases and V by 4 bases; bases with no gene match: 2. CDR1 is LGHNA, CDR2 YSLEER, per germline. The CDR3 consists of 15 residues. The chain's CDR3 is CASSPGQGANYGYTF. Written as DNA, the CDR3 is TGCGCCAGCAGCCCCGGACAGGGGGCTAACTATGGCTACACCTTC.

The J gene is TRBJ1-5, the V gene TRBV3-1 (or the pseudogene TRBV3-2), with TRBD1 matching 12 bases. The CDR3 loop spans 16 amino acids. Germline lookup yields CDR1 LGHDT and CDR2 YNNKEL (reference sequence). The trim removed 3 bases at V and 6 bases at J, leaving 6 bases unmatched. The CDR3 loop reads CASSHGTGGSGQPQHF. Here the CDR3 DNA reads TGTGCCAGCAGCCATGGGACAGGGGGCAGTGGTCAGCCCCAGCATTTT.

The rearrangement uses TRBV18 and TRBJ1-2; D is perhaps TRBD1 (5 bases). Germline V lookup: CDR1 KGHSH, CDR2 LQKENI. This CDR3 is built from 13 residues. V was shortened by 3 bases and J by 2 bases, with 7 bases between the two germline ends. The CDR3, as DNA: TGTGCCAGCTCACCCGACAGAAACTATGGCTACACCTTC. Amino acids: CASSPDRNYGYTF.

This chain connects TRBV5-4 to TRBJ1-2, with 9 bases that match TRBD1. Trimming removed 2 bases from V and 4 bases from J; junction bases left unmatched: 9. The CDR3 spans 16 residues. Germline V CDR1 and CDR2: SGHNT, YYREEE (reference sequence). The CDR3 reads CASSLSTGQGSYGYTF. The CDR3 bases are TGTGCCAGCAGCTTATCCACGGGACAGGGCAGCTATGGCTACACCTTC.

The J gene is TRBJ2-4, the V gene TRBV4-1, with 7 bases lining up with TRBD1. Per germline, CDR1 MGHRA and CDR2 YSYEKL. The CDR3 totals 21 residues. V shed 1 base, J shed 1 base, and the junction held 19 bases outside the gene matches. In DNA form, the CDR3 reads TGCGCCAGCAGCCAAGTCTCTTCGACAGGGTGGGGATCTGGGGCCAAAAACATTCAGTACTTC. Protein: CASSQVSSTGWGSGAKNIQYF.

This chain uses TRBV2 with TRBJ1-1; 9 positions agree with TRBD1. Germline lookup yields CDR1 SNHLY and CDR2 FYNNEI. V was pared by 8 bases and J by 6 bases, with 7 bases of the junction left unmatched. This CDR3 has 13 residues. CDR3 loop: CASRPRTGAEAFF. CDR3 sequence (DNA): TGTGCCAGCCGCCCCCGGACAGGGGCTGAAGCTTTCTTT.

This clone has more than one count but fewer than ten. The rearrangement links TRBV18 to TRBJ1-4, with TRBD1 matching 7 bases. This CDR3 has 15 amino acids. Unmatched junction bases numbered 9, after V lost 6 bases and J lost 5 bases. The germline CDR1 and CDR2 sequences are KGHSH and LQKENI. The CDR3 DNA reads as TGTGCCAGCTCCCCAAGGGGGGACAGCAATGAAAAACTGTTTTTT. As protein: CASSPRGDSNEKLFF.

This clone was recorded once. V usage is TRBV28 and J usage is TRBJ1-6; TRBD1 matches 10 bases. With 4 bases clipped from V and 6 bases from J, the junction kept 6 bases outside the gene matches. Germline CDR1 and CDR2: MDHEN and SYDVKM. The CDR3 has 16 amino acids. The chain's CDR3 is CASSSRDRGLNSPLHF. In DNA form, the CDR3 reads TGTGCCAGCAGTTCCCGAGACAGGGGGCTTAATTCACCCCTCCACTTT.

The V call is TRBV2, the J call TRBJ1-5, with 7 bases lining up with TRBD1. This CDR3 contains 15 residues. In germline, CDR1 is SNHLY, CDR2 FYNNEI. V lost 6 bases, J lost 7 bases, and 12 bases stayed unmatched. CDR3 residues: CASRLREGAEQPQHF. The CDR3, as DNA: TGTGCCAGCAGGCTTCGGGAGGGGGCCGAGCAGCCCCAGCATTTT.

This chain connects TRBV4-3 to TRBJ1-4, with TRBD1 matching 7 bases. Unmatched junction bases numbered 9, after V lost 4 bases and J lost 4 bases. This CDR3 contains 16 residues. Germline V gene lookup returns CDR1 LGHNA and CDR2 YSLEER. CDR3 protein: CASSLSWTGINEKLFF. CDR3 coding DNA: TGCGCCAGCAGCCTATCCTGGACAGGAATTAATGAAAAACTGTTTTTT.

The V gene is TRBV2, the J gene TRBJ1-1; TRBD1 matches 11 bases. Germline CDR1 and CDR2: SNHLY and FYNNEI. V dropped 6 bases and J dropped 3; count of bases not matched to a gene: 9. This CDR3 comprises 16 residues. CDR3 amino acids: CASRIGQGALDTEAFF. As DNA, the CDR3 is TGTGCCAGCAGAATAGGACAGGGGGCTCTCGACACTGAAGCTTTCTTT.

J is TRBJ2-2 and V is TRBV7-2; 8 nucleotides match TRBD2. Germline V gene sequence: CDR1 SGHTA, CDR2 FQGNSA. Trimming at V came to 5 bases and at J to 3 bases, leaving 8 bases not matched to a gene. The CDR3 totals 16 residues. The CDR3 DNA follows: TGTGCCAGCAGCCGGGGACTAGTCCCGGACACCGGGGAGCTGTTTTTT. It specifies CASSRGLVPDTGELFF.